Below, one TCR beta chain is given with its context. This sample stems from a study of cytomegalovirus exposure and HLA in healthy donors. The CDR3 has 15 amino acids. Germline CDR1 reads SNHLY; CDR2 reads FYNNEI. The trim removed 7 bases at V and 5 bases at J, leaving 12 bases unmatched. In the PCR, 60 Vbeta and 13 Jbeta primers were used. The data were produced by immunoSEQ multiplex PCR, yet TCRdb's version contains in-frame clones alone and is incomplete. The sample yields around 190,000 clones, 70% to 85% seen once. The chain recombines TRBV2 with TRBJ2-7; 9 nucleotides agree with TRBD2. Sequenced material: PBMCs. The sequence was collected from a woman aged 40 to 50 in good health and CMV-seronegative. CDR3: CASKEFGGRADEQYF. CDR3 nucleotide sequence: TGTGCCAGCAAGGAGTTTGGCGGGAGGGCCGACGAGCAGTACTTC.